These 29 T cell receptor beta chains originate from one sample sequenced in a study of cytomegalovirus exposure and HLA in healthy donors. With 60 Vbeta and 13 Jbeta primers, the PCR was carried out. Profiling relied on immunoSEQ multiplex PCR, and the TCRdb table lists in-frame clones only, not all of them. There are approximately 180,000 clones in the sample; 75% to 80% occur only once, and just under 6.5% lies in the top ten. Sequencing input: PBMCs. These receptors were obtained from a man aged 40-49 years in good health and CMV-seropositive.

V gene TRBV7-9 combines with J gene TRBJ1-2; 7 nucleotides align to TRBD1. The V gene end was trimmed by 3 bases and the J gene end by 4 bases; junction bases not matched to a gene: 2. Looked up from germline, CDR1 is SEHNR and CDR2 is FQNEAQ (reference sequence). The CDR3 length is 13 residues. In DNA form, the CDR3 reads TGTGCCAGCAGCTTCGGGACAGCCTATGGCTACACCTTC. This codes for CASSFGTAYGYTF.

The chain couples TRBV2 to TRBJ2-7; tentatively, D is TRBD1 (6 bases). V lost 1 base and J lost 3, with 7 bases in between. Per germline, CDR1 SNHLY and CDR2 FYNNEI. There are 13 residues in the CDR3. The DNA for the CDR3 is TGTGCCAGCAGTGAAGGACAGGACTACGAGCAGTACTTC. Its translation is CASSEGQDYEQYF.

V and J are TRBV5-4 and TRBJ2-3, with TRBD2 matching 8 bases. The length of the CDR3 is 15 residues. The V and J ends lost 0 bases and 2 bases, in that order; junction bases with no gene match: 2. Looked up from germline, CDR1 is SGHNT and CDR2 is YYREEE (reference sequence). CDR3: CASSLAAGDTDTQYF. CDR3 nucleotide sequence: TGTGCCAGCAGCTTGGCAGCGGGGGACACAGATACGCAGTATTTT. The variable domain in full, with the rest retrieved from reference TRBV5-4 and TRBJ2-3, is ETGVTQSPTHLIKTRGQQVTLRCSSQSGHNTVSWYQQALGQGPQFIFQYYREEENGRGNFPPRFSGLQFPNYSSELNVNALELDDSALYLCASSLAAGDTDTQYFGPGTRLTVL.

V gene TRBV2 combines with J gene TRBJ2-3; TRBD2 matches 8 bases. The V and J ends lost 6 bases and 0 bases, in that order; junction bases with no gene match: 2. The CDR3 is 14 residues long. Per germline, CDR1 SNHLY and CDR2 FYNNEI. The CDR3 loop is CASRGTRSTDTQYF. CDR3 in DNA: TGTGCCAGCAGGGGGACTAGGAGCACAGATACGCAGTATTTT. Combining the CDR3 with reference TRBV2 and TRBJ2-3 gives the whole variable domain EPEVTQTPSHQVTQMGQEVILRCVPISNHLYFYWYRQILGQKVEFLVSFYNNEISEKSEIFDDQFSVERPDGSNFTLKIRSTKLEDSAMYFCASRGTRSTDTQYFGPGTRLTVL.

The V gene is TRBV28, the J gene TRBJ1-4, with TRBD1 matching 10 bases. Germline CDR1 is MDHEN and CDR2 is SYDVKM. V was pared by 5 bases and J by 6 bases, with 6 bases of the junction left unmatched. The CDR3 has 15 residues. CDR3 residues: CASSGAGTGDEKLFF. The CDR3 region has the DNA TGTGCCAGCAGTGGCGCCGGGACAGGGGATGAAAAACTGTTTTTT.

V and J are TRBV2 and TRBJ2-6; D ambiguous. Germline CDR1 is SNHLY and CDR2 is FYNNEI. The CDR3 length is 14 residues. The V end lost 4 bases, the J end lost 4 bases, and 8 bases lay between the germline ends. The CDR3 DNA follows: TGTGCCAGCAGTGGAGGAACGGGGGCCAACGTCCTGACTTTC. It codes for CASSGGTGANVLTF.

The J gene is TRBJ2-5, the V gene TRBV7-2; possible D gene TRBD2, 5 bases. The CDR3 is made up of 14 amino acids. Trimming left V 5 bases short and J 5 bases short, with 15 bases between. CDR1 and CDR2 (germline): SGHTA, FQGNSA. In nucleotides, the CDR3 is TGTGCCAGCAGCCGAGGACTCACCTCTGAGACCCAGTACTTC. It is translated as CASSRGLTSETQYF.

This chain uses TRBV16 with TRBJ2-7, with 10 bases fitting TRBD1. Germline CDR1 reads KGHSY; CDR2 reads FQNENV. The CDR3 runs to 14 residues. Unmatched junction bases numbered 2, after V lost 3 bases and J lost 3 bases. Here the CDR3 reads CASSQDRGVYEQYF. For the CDR3, the DNA is TGTGCCAGCAGCCAGGACAGGGGGGTCTACGAGCAGTACTTC.

J is TRBJ1-3 and V is TRBV4-1; TRBD1 matches 8 bases. CDR1 is MGHRA, CDR2 YSYEKL, per germline. The CDR3 contains 16 residues. V gave up 1 base and J gave up 7 bases; unmatched junction bases: 9. The CDR3: CASSQVGTGRANTIYF. The CDR3 DNA reads as TGCGCCAGCAGCCAAGTCGGGACAGGTCGGGCGAACACCATATATTTT.

This sequence joins TRBV7-2 and TRBJ2-5; D is undetermined. V was cut by 5 bases and J by 8 bases, with 12 bases left in between. This CDR3 spans 12 amino acids. The germline V gene has CDR1 SGHTA and CDR2 FQGNSA. The DNA of the CDR3 is TGTGCCAGCAGCCCCGTTTGGGCAACCCAGTACTTC. Translation: CASSPVWATQYF. Supplemented by reference TRBV7-2 and TRBJ2-5, the full variable domain reads GAGVSQSPSNKVTEKGKDVELRCDPISGHTALYWYRQSLGQGLEFLIYFQGNSAPDKSGLPSDRFSAERTGGSVSTLTIQRTQQEDSAVYLCASSPVWATQYFGPGTRLLVL.

Of note for this clone: The conserved closing phenylalanine or tryptophan is absent in this CDR3, likely reflecting a read error. It is unclear where the CDR3 begins or ends on the DNA, so no DNA is shown, and the CDR3 is as TCRdb lists it. This sequence joins TRBV11-3 and TRBJ1-2. Germline lookup yields CDR1 SGHNT and CDR2 YENEEA. The CDR3 comprises 11 residues, both ends counted. The CDR3 region is CASSSRRRASG.

This rearrangement joins TRBV11-3 to TRBJ1-6, with TRBD1 identical over 7 bases. Germline-derived CDR1 and CDR2 are SGHNT and YENEEA. Germline trimming cut 5 bases from V and 7 bases from J; bases unmatched to any gene: 8. This CDR3 contains 15 residues. The CDR3: CASSVRTGANSPLHF. CDR3 coding DNA: TGTGCCAGCAGCGTACGGACAGGCGCGAATTCACCCCTCCACTTT.

This chain connects TRBV5-1 to TRBJ2-5, with unresolved D. The DNA end is more similar to TRBJ2-7, so the J call may be wrong. This CDR3 region has 13 residues. Per germline, CDR1 SGHRS and CDR2 YFSETQ. In nucleotides, the CDR3 is TGCGCCAGCAGCTTGCCGTTGTCCTACGAGCAGTACTTC. The encoded protein is CASSLPLSYEQYF.

The chain links TRBV5-1 to TRBJ1-5, with D possibly matching TRBD1 (5 bases). CDR1 SGHRS and CDR2 YFSETQ come from the germline V gene. The CDR3 is made up of 13 amino acids. Deletions cut 0 bases from V and 9 bases from J, with 10 bases between. In nucleotides, the CDR3 is TGCGCCAGCAGCTTGGCCGTGGGGGGGCCCCAGCATTTT. Residues: CASSLAVGGPQHF. The full variable domain, rest sourced from reference TRBV5-1 and TRBJ1-5, is KAGVTQTPRYLIKTRGQQVTLSCSPISGHRSVSWYQQTPGQGLQFLFEYFSETQRNKGNFPGRFSGRQFSNSRSEMNVSTLELGDSALYLCASSLAVGGPQHFGDGTRLSIL.

This clone was observed a few times. The rearrangement uses TRBV7-2 and TRBJ1-1; D gene unclear. Per germline, CDR1 SGHTA and CDR2 FQGNSA. The ends were cut back, 2 bases at V and 1 base at J, with 5 bases in the middle. The CDR3 consists of 13 residues. Here the CDR3 reads CASSLNRNTEAFF. In DNA form, the CDR3 reads TGTGCCAGCAGCTTAAACAGGAACACTGAAGCTTTCTTT.

V gene TRBV6-1 combines with J gene TRBJ1-2, with D hard to call. The CDR3 extends over 13 amino acids. The V gene's germline CDR1 is MNHNS and CDR2 SASEGT. The V end was cut by 8 bases, the J end by 2 bases, with 12 bases between. Written as DNA, the CDR3 is TGTGCCAGCTTTTTGTCTTTCAACTATGGCTACACCTTC. This encodes CASFLSFNYGYTF.

CDR3 sequence reads: CASSLRLGTGVLRQFF. CDR3 sequence (DNA): TGTGCCAGCAGCTTGAGGCTAGGGACAGGTGTGTTACGGCAGTTCTTC. The chain links TRBV5-6 to TRBJ2-1; 8 bases are shared with TRBD1. Germline V lookup: CDR1 SGHDT, CDR2 YYEEEE. The J segment lost 12 bases and the V segment lost 1 base, leaving 15 bases of the junction unmatched. This CDR3 has 16 residues.

The rearrangement uses TRBV6-6 and TRBJ2-7; 7 bases agree with TRBD2. Germline V gene data show CDR1 as MNHNY and CDR2 as SVGAGI (reference sequence). The V segment lost 2 bases and the J segment 4 bases; nucleotides outside the gene matches: 5. This CDR3 region has 14 residues. The CDR3 protein is CASSYAGAEYEQYF. The CDR3 nucleotides read TGTGCCAGCAGTTACGCGGGAGCCGAATACGAGCAGTACTTC.

The chain is built from TRBV7-4 and TRBJ2-7; D not certain. Germline lookup yields CDR1 SGHVT and CDR2 SQSDAQ. Trimming pared 2 bases from V and 0 bases from J, leaving 5 bases between. The CDR3 is 13 residues long. The CDR3 sequence: CASSLSSSYEQYF. CDR3 in DNA: TGTGCCAGCAGCTTATCCAGCTCCTACGAGCAGTACTTC.

The chain is built from TRBV11-3 and TRBJ1-2; TRBD1 matches at 8 bases. With 5 bases clipped from V and 4 bases from J, the junction kept 18 bases outside the gene matches. CDR1 is SGHNT and CDR2 is YENEEA in the germline V gene. This CDR3 comprises 18 residues. The CDR3 sequence: CASSTPGTGKARLYGYTF. DNA of the CDR3: TGTGCCAGCAGCACTCCCGGGACAGGAAAAGCCCGACTCTATGGCTACACCTTC.

The count of this clone is one. The V and J genes are TRBV4-1 and TRBJ2-1, with 12 bases fitting TRBD2. CDR1 and CDR2 (germline): MGHRA, YSYEKL. V shed 3 bases, J shed 7 bases, and the junction held 10 bases outside the gene matches. The length of the CDR3 is 17 residues. CDR3 protein: CASSHRTSGAGRNEQFF. The CDR3 nucleotides are TGCGCCAGCAGCCACCGGACTAGCGGGGCTGGGCGTAATGAGCAGTTCTTC.

The chain has TRBV7-9 and TRBJ1-1; D gene unclear. The CDR3 has 13 amino acids. The germline V gene encodes CDR1 SEHNR and CDR2 FQNEAQ (reference sequence). Trimming removed 1 base from V and 6 bases from J, with 9 bases in between. The CDR3 here is CASSLGPEAEAFF. In DNA, the CDR3 is TGTGCCAGCAGCTTAGGCCCGGAGGCTGAAGCTTTCTTT.

This chain links TRBV5-1 with TRBJ1-1, with 10 bases lining up with TRBD1. This CDR3 comprises 17 residues. Germline CDR1 reads SGHRS; CDR2 reads YFSETQ. Trimming took 3 bases from V and 3 from J; bases not matched to a gene: 11. The CDR3 spells CASSSTPIGTGDTEAFF. The CDR3 nucleotides read TGCGCCAGCAGCTCCACCCCTATTGGGACAGGGGACACTGAAGCTTTCTTT.

This CDR3 reads CASSPPGWATDTQYF. CDR3 in DNA: TGTGCCAGCTCACCACCGGGCTGGGCAACCGATACGCAGTATTTT. V gene TRBV18 combines with J gene TRBJ2-3; unclear D gene. Germline loops: CDR1 KGHSH, CDR2 LQKENI. The CDR3 has 15 amino acids. Trimming left V 0 bases short and J 6 bases short, with 13 bases between.

The rearrangement links TRBV11-3 to TRBJ2-1; 16 nucleotides agree with TRBD2. The CDR3 is 18 amino acids. Germline V CDR1 and CDR2: SGHNT, YENEEA. The junction had 4 bases not matched to a gene; V was cut back by 0 bases and J by 5 bases. The CDR3 nucleotides are TGTGCCAGCAGCTTAGAAGGGACTAGCGGGAGGGCCCACAATGAGCAGTTCTTC. As protein: CASSLEGTSGRAHNEQFF.

The chain carries TRBV19 and TRBJ2-1; 7 positions agree with TRBD2. The CDR3 loop spans 13 amino acids. Germline CDR1 is LNHDA and CDR2 is SQIVND (reference sequence). Trimming took 5 bases from V and 6 from J; bases not matched to a gene: 4. The CDR3 here is CASSGGSPNEQFF. Here the CDR3 DNA reads TGTGCCAGTAGTGGCGGGAGCCCCAATGAGCAGTTCTTC.

This chain uses TRBV30 with TRBJ1-6; D possibly corresponds to TRBD1 (6 bases). Germline-derived CDR1 and CDR2 are GTSNPN and SVGIG (reference sequence). The CDR3 runs 13 residues. Trimming took 8 bases from V and 4 from J, leaving 12 bases between them. The CDR3 spells CAGRQEYNSPLHF. In nucleotides, the CDR3 is TGTGCCGGTAGACAGGAATATAATTCACCCCTCCACTTT. The full variable domain, rest sourced from reference TRBV30 and TRBJ1-6, is SQTIHQWPATLVQPVGSPLSLECTVEGTSNPNLYWYRQAAGRGLQLLFYSVGIGQISSEVPQNLSASRPQDRQFILSSKKLLLSDSGFYLCAGRQEYNSPLHFGNGTRLTVT.

J is TRBJ2-7 and V is TRBV6-5, with TRBD1 identical over 8 bases. Trimming removed 0 bases from V and 7 bases from J; junction bases left unmatched: 8. The germline CDR1 and CDR2 sequences are MNHEY and SVGAGI. The CDR3 runs to 15 residues. CDR3 region: CASSYSFQGAGEQYF. CDR3 bases: TGTGCCAGCAGTTACTCGTTCCAGGGGGCCGGGGAGCAGTACTTC.

The chain combines TRBV28 with TRBJ1-5, with TRBD1 identical over 10 bases. V dropped 8 bases and J dropped 6; count of bases not matched to a gene: 7. The germline gives CDR1 MDHEN, CDR2 SYDVKM. This CDR3 region has 14 residues. The CDR3 coding sequence is TGTGCCAGCCTTACGGGACAGGGGCCTCAGCCCCAGCATTTT. Its protein product is CASLTGQGPQPQHF.